These T cell receptor beta chains were read from a single sample in a study of PD-L1 blockade in urothelial cancer. TCRdb keeps only in-frame clones here, not all; method: immunoSEQ multiplex PCR. The table shows approximately 80,000 clones, with 82% occurring only once. Here the sequenced sample was PBMCs, taken around atezolizumab (anti-PD-L1) treatment. Receptor source: a man aged 65 to 79 with urothelial cancer. CDR3s include the opening cysteine and the closing phenylalanine or tryptophan. D genes are given only for firm matches. Some rows have no size entry. The others give once, few or many, or a class for an expanded clone.

CDR3aa: CASSELGLAGGNEQFF
CDR3nt: TGTGCCAGCAGTGAACTGGGACTAGCGGGGGGAAATGAGCAGTTCTTC
j_gene: TRBJ2-1
d_gene: TRBD2
v_gene: TRBV2
abundance: NA

CDR3aa: CASSPPTGGGEKLFF
CDR3nt: TGTGCCAGCAGTCCCCCGACAGGGGGCGGTGAAAAACTGTTTTTT
j_gene: TRBJ1-4
d_gene: TRBD1
v_gene: TRBV28
abundance: NA

CDR3aa: CSETSGRAHYEQYF
CDR3nt: TGCAGCGAAACTAGCGGGAGGGCCCACTACGAGCAGTACTTC
j_gene: TRBJ2-7
d_gene: TRBD2
v_gene: TRBV29-1
abundance: NA

CDR3aa: CASSTETGEDEKLFF
CDR3nt: TGTGCCAGTAGTACCGAGACAGGGGAGGATGAAAAACTGTTTTTT
j_gene: TRBJ1-4
d_gene: TRBD1
v_gene: TRBV19
abundance: NA

CDR3aa: CASREIRQGSYGYTF
CDR3nt: TGTGCCAGCAGGGAGATCAGACAGGGGAGCTATGGCTACACCTTC
j_gene: TRBJ1-2
d_gene: TRBD1
v_gene: TRBV2
abundance: once

CDR3aa: CASRPLTGNTEAFF
CDR3nt: TGTGCCAGCAGGCCTCTAACAGGGAACACTGAAGCTTTCTTT
j_gene: TRBJ1-1
d_gene: NA
v_gene: TRBV6-6
abundance: NA

CDR3aa: CASSLVGGGNTEAFF
CDR3nt: TGCGCCAGCAGCTTGGTAGGGGGGGGGAACACTGAAGCTTTCTTT
j_gene: TRBJ1-1
d_gene: NA
v_gene: TRBV5-1
abundance: NA

CDR3aa: CASSPDRDPDNQPQHF
CDR3nt: TGTGCCAGCAGCCCCGACAGGGATCCAGACAATCAGCCCCAGCATTTT
j_gene: TRBJ1-5
d_gene: TRBD1
v_gene: TRBV6-6
abundance: NA

CDR3aa: CASSWDRAFQETQYF
CDR3nt: TGTGCCAGCAGCTGGGACAGAGCATTCCAAGAGACCCAGTACTTC
j_gene: TRBJ2-5
d_gene: TRBD1
v_gene: TRBV11-2
abundance: NA

CDR3aa: CASTRGAAGNNSPLHF
CDR3nt: TGTGCCAGCACCCGGGGAGCGGCGGGAAATAATTCACCCCTCCACTTT
j_gene: TRBJ1-6
d_gene: NA
v_gene: TRBV9
abundance: NA

CDR3aa: CATSRDGVRISNQPQHF
CDR3nt: TGTGCCACCAGCAGAGACGGAGTTCGCATTAGCAATCAGCCCCAGCATTTT
j_gene: TRBJ1-5
d_gene: NA
v_gene: TRBV15
abundance: NA

CDR3aa: CSGREGTGELFF
CDR3nt: TGCAGCGGTAGGGAGGGCACCGGGGAGCTGTTTTTT
j_gene: TRBJ2-2
d_gene: TRBD2
v_gene: TRBV29-1
abundance: NA